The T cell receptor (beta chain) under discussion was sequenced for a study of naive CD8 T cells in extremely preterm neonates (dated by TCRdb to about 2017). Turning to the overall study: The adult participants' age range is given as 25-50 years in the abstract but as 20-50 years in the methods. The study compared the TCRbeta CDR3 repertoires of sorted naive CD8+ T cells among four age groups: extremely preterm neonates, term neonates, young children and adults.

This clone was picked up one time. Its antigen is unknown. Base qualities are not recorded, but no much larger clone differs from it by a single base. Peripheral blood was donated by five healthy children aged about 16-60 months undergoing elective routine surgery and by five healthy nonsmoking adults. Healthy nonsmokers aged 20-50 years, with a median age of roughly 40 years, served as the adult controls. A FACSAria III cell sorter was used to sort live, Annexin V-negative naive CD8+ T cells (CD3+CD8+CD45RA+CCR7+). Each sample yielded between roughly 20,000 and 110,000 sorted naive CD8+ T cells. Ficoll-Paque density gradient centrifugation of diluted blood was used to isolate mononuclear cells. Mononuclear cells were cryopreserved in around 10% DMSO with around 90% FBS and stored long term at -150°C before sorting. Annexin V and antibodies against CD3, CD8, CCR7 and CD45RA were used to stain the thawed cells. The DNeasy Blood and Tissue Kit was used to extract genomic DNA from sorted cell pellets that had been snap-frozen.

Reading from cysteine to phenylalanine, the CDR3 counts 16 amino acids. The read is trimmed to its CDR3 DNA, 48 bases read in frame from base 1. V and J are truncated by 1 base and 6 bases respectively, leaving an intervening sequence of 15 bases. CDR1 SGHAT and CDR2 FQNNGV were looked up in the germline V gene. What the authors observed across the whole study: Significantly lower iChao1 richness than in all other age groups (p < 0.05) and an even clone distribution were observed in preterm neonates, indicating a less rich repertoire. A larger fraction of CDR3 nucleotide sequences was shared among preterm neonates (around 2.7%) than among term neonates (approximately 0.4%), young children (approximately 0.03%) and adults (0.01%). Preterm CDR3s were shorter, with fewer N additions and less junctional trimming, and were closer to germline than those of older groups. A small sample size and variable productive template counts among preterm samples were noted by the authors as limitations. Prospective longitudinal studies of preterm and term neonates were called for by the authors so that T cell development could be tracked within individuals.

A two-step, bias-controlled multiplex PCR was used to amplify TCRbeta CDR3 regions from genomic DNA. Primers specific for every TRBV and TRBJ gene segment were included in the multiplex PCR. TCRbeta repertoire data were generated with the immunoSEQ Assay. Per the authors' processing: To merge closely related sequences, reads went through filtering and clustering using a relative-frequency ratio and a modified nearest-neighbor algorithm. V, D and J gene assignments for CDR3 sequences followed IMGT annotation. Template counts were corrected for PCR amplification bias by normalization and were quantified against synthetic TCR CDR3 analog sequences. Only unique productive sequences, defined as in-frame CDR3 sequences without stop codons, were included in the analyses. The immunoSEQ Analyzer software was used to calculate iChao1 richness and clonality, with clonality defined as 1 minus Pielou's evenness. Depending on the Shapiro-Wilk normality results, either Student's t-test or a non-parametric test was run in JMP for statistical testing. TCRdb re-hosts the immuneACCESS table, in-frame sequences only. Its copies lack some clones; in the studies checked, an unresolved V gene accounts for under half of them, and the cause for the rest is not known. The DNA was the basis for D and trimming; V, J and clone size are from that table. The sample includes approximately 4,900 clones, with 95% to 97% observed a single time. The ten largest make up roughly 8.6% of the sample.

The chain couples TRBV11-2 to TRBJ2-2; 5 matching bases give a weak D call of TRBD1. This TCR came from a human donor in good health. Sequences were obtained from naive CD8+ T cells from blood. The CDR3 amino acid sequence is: CASSLGGRAYAGELFF. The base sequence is TGTGCCAGCAGCTTAGGCGGCAGGGCATACGCCGGGGAGCTGTTTTTT.